This TCR beta chain was identified in a study of blood T cell repertoires in COVID-19. Study summary: Both acute and convalescent COVID-19 samples were obtained from the United States, Italy and Spain.

Germline loops: CDR1 SEHNR, CDR2 FQNEAQ (reference sequence). J was trimmed by 3 bases and V by 5 bases; bases with no gene match: 4. The CDR3 has 14 amino acids. Original processing methods: Nucleated cell counts were estimated from reference gene primer amplification. Repertoires were generated with immunoSEQ multiplex PCR, while TCRdb's copy carries only in-frame clones and drops some. Clone size and V and J calls were adopted from that table, with D and trimming inferred from the DNA. The data hold about 190,000 clones, with 88% observed a single time. Sequenced input: peripheral blood. The rearrangement joins TRBV7-9 to TRBJ1-5; 7 bases agree with TRBD1. The receptor's source is a man aged 65-85 years with active or convalescent COVID-19. The CDR3 here is CASSLTGVNQPQHF. For the CDR3, the DNA is TGTGCCAGCAGCCTTACAGGGGTCAATCAGCCCCAGCATTTT.